The 26 T cell receptor beta chains given below trace back to one sample, sequenced in a study of cytomegalovirus exposure and HLA in healthy donors. The PCR contained 60 Vbeta and 13 Jbeta primers. Libraries were prepared by immunoSEQ multiplex PCR; TCRdb keeps only in-frame clonotypes and omits some of them. This table has around 99,000 clones, 73% appearing once. The sequenced material came from PBMCs. Receptors were obtained from a man under 40 in good health and CMV-seronegative.

The V and J genes are TRBV14 and TRBJ2-7, with D perhaps TRBD1 (6 bases). The CDR3 runs to 14 residues. Trimming took off 4 bases at V and 2 bases at J, with 12 bases between the two ends. Germline CDR1 reads SGHDN; CDR2 reads FVKESK. CDR3 in DNA: TGTGCCAGCAGCCTCACAGGGCTTACCTACGAGCAGTACTTC. As protein: CASSLTGLTYEQYF.

This clone was seen only once. The chain has TRBV5-1 and TRBJ2-1; D may be TRBD1 (5 bases). V lost 2 bases, J lost 9 bases, and 15 bases lay in between. CDR1 is SGHRS and CDR2 is YFSETQ in the germline V gene. The CDR3 consists of 14 residues. CDR3: CASSFRGHPVEQFF. CDR3 bases: TGCGCCAGCAGCTTTAGGGGCCACCCGGTTGAGCAGTTCTTC.

This clone was seen only once. The chain has TRBV7-8 and TRBJ2-1; the match to TRBD1 covers 8 bases. CDR1 is SGHVS and CDR2 is FQNEAQ in the germline V gene. Trimming removed 5 bases from V and 5 bases from J; junction bases left unmatched: 8. The CDR3 totals 15 residues. In DNA form, the CDR3 reads TGTGCCAGCAGCCTTAGACAGGGGAATGACAATGAGCAGTTCTTC. It is translated as CASSLRQGNDNEQFF.

A few counts support this clone. The chain couples TRBV2 to TRBJ1-4, with D possibly being TRBD1 (5 bases). With 4 bases removed from V and 8 bases from J, the gap between germline ends came to 11 bases. Germline V CDR1 and CDR2: SNHLY, FYNNEI. The CDR3 length is 13 residues. The CDR3 sequence is CASSVRVGEKLFF. CDR3 nucleotides: TGTGCCAGCAGTGTCAGGGTCGGAGAAAAACTGTTTTTT.

This chain joins TRBV5-6 and TRBJ1-5, with D uncertain. The CDR3 loop spans 13 amino acids. CDR1 and CDR2 (germline): SGHDT, YYEEEE. Deletions cut 5 bases from V and 0 bases from J, with 6 bases between. The CDR3 nucleotides are TGTGCCAGCAGTATGTATAGCAATCAGCCCCAGCATTTT. Its translation: CASSMYSNQPQHF.

The V call is TRBV10-3, the J call TRBJ1-2; 7 bases fit TRBD1. Per germline, CDR1 ENHRY and CDR2 SYGVKD. The CDR3 length is 17 residues. V shed 0 bases, J shed 1 base, and the junction held 8 bases outside the gene matches. The CDR3 DNA is TGTGCCATCAGTGAGTCCAGGGGGAACTTTGGTAACTATGGCTACACCTTC. This translates into CAISESRGNFGNYGYTF.

This chain's CDR3 is CASKEAQNNEQFF. The CDR3 DNA reads TGTGCCAGCAAAGAGGCTCAAAACAATGAGCAGTTCTTC. This chain joins TRBV5-6 and TRBJ2-1; D gene ambiguous. This CDR3 spans 13 amino acids. V was clipped by 6 bases and J by 5 bases, with 12 bases between them. Germline CDR1 and CDR2: SGHDT and YYEEEE.

This chain connects TRBV6-1 to TRBJ1-5; no clear D. The CDR3 covers 15 residues. Per germline, CDR1 MNHNS and CDR2 SASEGT. V gave up 1 base and J gave up 4 bases, with 11 bases separating them. As DNA, the CDR3 is TGTGCCAGCAGTGAAGGCAAATTAGCGAATCAGCCCCAGCATTTT. Amino acid sequence: CASSEGKLANQPQHF.

In its sample, this clone was seen a few times. The chain couples TRBV12-5 to TRBJ2-1; the D gene is possibly TRBD2 (6 bases). Trimming stripped 5 bases from V and 2 bases from J, with 13 bases between. Germline CDR1 is LGHNT and CDR2 is FRNRAP. The CDR3 is 15 residues long. The CDR3 DNA reads TGTGCTAGTGGTCGAGGACTATCAACCTACAATGAGCAGTTCTTC. This gives the protein CASGRGLSTYNEQFF.

This clone was detected a few times. The chain joins TRBV7-2 to TRBJ2-7; TRBD1 agrees at 9 bases. The CDR3 loop spans 14 amino acids. Per the germline V gene, CDR1 is SGHTA and CDR2 is FQGNSA. V gave up 5 bases and J gave up 2 bases; unmatched junction bases: 4. CDR3 coding DNA: TGTGCCAGCAGCAAGGGACAGGGCCCCTACGAGCAGTACTTC. Protein sequence: CASSKGQGPYEQYF. The full variable domain, rest sourced from reference TRBV7-2 and TRBJ2-7, is GAGVSQSPSNKVTEKGKDVELRCDPISGHTALYWYRQSLGQGLEFLIYFQGNSAPDKSGLPSDRFSAERTGGSVSTLTIQRTQQEDSAVYLCASSKGQGPYEQYFGPGTRLTVT.

V usage is TRBV5-4 and J usage is TRBJ2-2; 10 positions match TRBD1. CDR3 size: 17 residues. V lost 0 bases to trimming and J lost 6 bases; unmatched junction nucleotides: 8. Germline V gene sequence: CDR1 SGHNT, CDR2 YYREEE (reference sequence). Written as DNA, the CDR3 is TGTGCCAGCAGCTTGGGCGGGGGACAGGGGATAGCCGGGGAGCTGTTTTTT. Translating gives CASSLGGGQGIAGELFF.

Only one count was recorded for this clone. This chain uses TRBV5-1 with TRBJ1-6, with a possible D match to TRBD1 (6 bases). The CDR3 spans 17 residues. V shed 0 bases and J shed 0 bases, with 10 bases lying between them. Per germline, CDR1 SGHRS and CDR2 YFSETQ. For the CDR3, the DNA is TGCGCCAGCAGCTTGGCCCAGGGGAGCTCCTATAATTCACCCCTCCACTTT. Translated, it gives CASSLAQGSSYNSPLHF. Complete variable domain (other parts from reference TRBV5-1 and TRBJ1-6): KAGVTQTPRYLIKTRGQQVTLSCSPISGHRSVSWYQQTPGQGLQFLFEYFSETQRNKGNFPGRFSGRQFSNSRSEMNVSTLELGDSALYLCASSLAQGSSYNSPLHFGNGTRLTVT.

The gene calls are TRBV29-1 and TRBJ1-1; D not resolved. V was pared by 3 bases and J by 0 bases, with 11 bases between. This CDR3 has 14 amino acids. Germline-derived CDR1 and CDR2 are SQVTM and ANQGSEA. In nucleotides, the CDR3 is TGCAGCGTTGACGGGTCCAGTATGAACACTGAAGCTTTCTTT. It translates to CSVDGSSMNTEAFF.

The rearrangement links TRBV13 to TRBJ2-5; tentatively, D is TRBD1 (6 bases). CDR1 is PRHDT and CDR2 is FYEKMQ in the germline V gene (reference sequence). There are 12 residues in the CDR3. V was pared by 2 bases and J by 7 bases, with 8 bases between. The CDR3 sequence: CASSLRGGTQYF. In nucleotides, the CDR3 is TGTGCCAGCAGCTTAAGAGGGGGGACCCAGTACTTC.

The V gene is TRBV19, the J gene TRBJ2-7; 10 positions agree with TRBD1. In germline, CDR1 is LNHDA, CDR2 SQIVND (reference sequence). CDR3 length: 15 residues. Unmatched junction bases numbered 2, after V lost 1 base and J lost 2 bases. Here the CDR3 reads CASSIGDRGTYEQYF. In DNA, the CDR3 is TGTGCCAGTAGTATAGGGGACAGGGGAACCTACGAGCAGTACTTC.

This clone has a handful of counts. This rearrangement joins TRBV29-1 to TRBJ1-6, with 7 bases that match TRBD1. V lost 4 bases to trimming and J lost 4 bases; unmatched junction nucleotides: 1. The CDR3 runs 13 residues. Germline lookup yields CDR1 SQVTM and CDR2 ANQGSEA. CDR3 bases: TGCAGCGTTGTGACAGGGTATAATTCACCCCTCCACTTT. Amino acids: CSVVTGYNSPLHF.

The chain joins TRBV2 to TRBJ2-1, with TRBD2 identical over 16 bases. CDR1 SNHLY and CDR2 FYNNEI come from the germline V gene. The CDR3 extends over 21 amino acids. With 5 bases clipped from V and 4 bases from J, the junction kept 17 bases outside the gene matches. CDR3 sequence reads: CASSKSRVGLAGGPGYNEQFF. The DNA for the CDR3 is TGTGCCAGCAGTAAAAGCCGGGTGGGACTAGCGGGAGGGCCGGGGTACAATGAGCAGTTCTTC.

Only a few counts were recorded for this clone. This chain links TRBV10-3 with TRBJ2-3; the D gene is possibly TRBD2 (7 bases). V lost 2 bases to trimming and J lost 6 bases, with 24 bases between them. The length of the CDR3 is 18 residues. Germline V gene lookup returns CDR1 ENHRY and CDR2 SYGVKD. CDR3 region: CAISEPLGGAGDEDTQYF. DNA for the CDR3: TGTGCCATCAGTGAGCCATTGGGGGGGGCAGGGGATGAGGATACGCAGTATTTT.

Concerning this clone itself: This same CDR3 is encoded by further DNA sequences in the sample. This CDR3 reads CASSLVSGNQETQYF. CDR3 in DNA: TGCGCCAGCAGCTTGGTTTCGGGGAACCAAGAGACCCAGTACTTC. This rearrangement joins TRBV5-1 to TRBJ2-5; the D gene is possibly TRBD2 (5 bases). V dropped 0 bases and J dropped 0 bases, with 9 bases sitting between them. The CDR3 consists of 15 residues. Germline V gene lookup returns CDR1 SGHRS and CDR2 YFSETQ. The complete variable domain, with remaining parts taken from reference TRBV5-1 and TRBJ2-5, reads KAGVTQTPRYLIKTRGQQVTLSCSPISGHRSVSWYQQTPGQGLQFLFEYFSETQRNKGNFPGRFSGRQFSNSRSEMNVSTLELGDSALYLCASSLVSGNQETQYFGPGTRLLVL.

The chain carries TRBV19 and TRBJ2-7; weak D call: TRBD2 (6 bases). Trimming removed 9 bases at V and 6 bases at J, with 24 bases between. Germline V gives CDR1 LNHDA, CDR2 SQIVND (reference sequence). The CDR3 loop spans 15 amino acids. DNA of the CDR3: TGTGCCAGCGCACCCTTTGGGGGGAGTCCAACCGAGCAGTACTTC. Translating gives CASAPFGGSPTEQYF.

CDR3 DNA sequence: TGTGCCAGCTCACCAACGGCGGTTGAGGCCCAGTACTTC. It specifies CASSPTAVEAQYF. This chain uses TRBV18 with TRBJ2-5; D ambiguous. From germline, CDR1 is KGHSH and CDR2 LQKENI. The CDR3 spans 13 residues. V was clipped by 2 bases and J by 9 bases, with 13 bases between them.

Only a few counts were recorded for this clone. The genes are TRBV9 and TRBJ2-2, with D unclear. CDR1 is SGDLS, CDR2 YYNGEE, per germline. Trimming removed 6 bases from V and 4 bases from J, with 13 bases in between. This CDR3 comprises 14 residues. CDR3 sequence: CASTPRGSTGELFF. The CDR3 bases are TGTGCCAGCACCCCGCGAGGTTCCACCGGGGAGCTGTTTTTT.

This rearrangement joins TRBV30 to TRBJ2-2; weak D call: TRBD2 (6 bases). Trimming pared 3 bases from V and 5 bases from J, leaving 13 bases between. The CDR3 has 14 amino acids. Looked up from germline, CDR1 is GTSNPN and CDR2 is SVGIG (reference sequence). CDR3 loop: CAWRGGPSTGELFF. CDR3 in DNA: TGTGCCTGGAGGGGAGGACCCTCAACCGGGGAGCTGTTTTTT.

The rearrangement joins TRBV5-1 to TRBJ1-4; TRBD1 matches at 9 bases. Germline CDR1 and CDR2: SGHRS and YFSETQ. V was clipped by 3 bases and J by 6 bases; unmatched bases: 6. This CDR3 has 15 residues. The chain's CDR3 is CASSSSTGGDEKLFF. CDR3 DNA: TGCGCCAGCAGCTCCTCGACAGGGGGTGATGAAAAACTGTTTTTT.

The rearrangement uses TRBV5-1 and TRBJ2-5; 13 nucleotides align to TRBD2. The germline V gene has CDR1 SGHRS and CDR2 YFSETQ. Germline trimming cut 4 bases from V and 5 bases from J; bases unmatched to any gene: 8. CDR3 length: 16 residues. This chain's CDR3 is CASSDELAGGPETQYF. CDR3 DNA sequence: TGCGCCAGCAGCGACGAACTAGCGGGAGGGCCGGAGACCCAGTACTTC. Drawing the rest from reference TRBV5-1 and TRBJ2-5, the complete variable domain is KAGVTQTPRYLIKTRGQQVTLSCSPISGHRSVSWYQQTPGQGLQFLFEYFSETQRNKGNFPGRFSGRQFSNSRSEMNVSTLELGDSALYLCASSDELAGGPETQYFGPGTRLLVL.

The chain is built from TRBV7-8 and TRBJ2-5; D possibly corresponds to TRBD1 (5 bases). Germline V CDR1 and CDR2: SGHVS, FQNEAQ. The V gene lost 2 bases and the J gene lost 5 bases, with 15 bases spanning the gap. The CDR3 has 15 amino acids. The CDR3 nucleotides read TGTGCCAGCAGCTTAAGGCAGGGCCCCAGCGAGACCCAGTACTTC. Residues: CASSLRQGPSETQYF.